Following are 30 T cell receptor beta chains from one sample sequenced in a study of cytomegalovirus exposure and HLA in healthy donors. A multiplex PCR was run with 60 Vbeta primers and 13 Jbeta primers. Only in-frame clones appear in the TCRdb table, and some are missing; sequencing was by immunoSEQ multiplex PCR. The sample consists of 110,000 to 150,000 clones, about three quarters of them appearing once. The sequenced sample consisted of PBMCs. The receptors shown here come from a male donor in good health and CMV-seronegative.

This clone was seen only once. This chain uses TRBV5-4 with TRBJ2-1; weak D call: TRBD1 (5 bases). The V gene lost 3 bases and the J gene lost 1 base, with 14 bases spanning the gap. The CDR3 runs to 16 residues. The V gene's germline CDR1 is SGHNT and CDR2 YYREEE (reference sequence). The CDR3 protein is CASSSPQGQSYNEQFF. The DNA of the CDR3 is TGTGCCAGCAGCTCCCCCCAGGGTCAGTCCTACAATGAGCAGTTCTTC.

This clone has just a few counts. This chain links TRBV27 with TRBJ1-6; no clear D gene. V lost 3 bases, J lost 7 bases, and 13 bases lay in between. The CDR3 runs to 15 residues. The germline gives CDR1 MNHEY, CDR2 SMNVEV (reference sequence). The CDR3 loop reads CASSFSGGLNSPLHF. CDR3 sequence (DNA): TGTGCCAGCAGTTTTTCCGGCGGGTTAAATTCACCCCTCCACTTT.

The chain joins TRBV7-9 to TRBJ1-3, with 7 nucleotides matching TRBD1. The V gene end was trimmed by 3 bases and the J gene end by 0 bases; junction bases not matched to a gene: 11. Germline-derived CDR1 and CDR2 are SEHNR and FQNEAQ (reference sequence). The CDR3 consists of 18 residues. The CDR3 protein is CASSFKRGRTTSGNTIYF. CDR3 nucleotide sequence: TGTGCCAGCAGCTTTAAGAGGGGGCGGACGACCTCTGGAAACACCATATATTTT.

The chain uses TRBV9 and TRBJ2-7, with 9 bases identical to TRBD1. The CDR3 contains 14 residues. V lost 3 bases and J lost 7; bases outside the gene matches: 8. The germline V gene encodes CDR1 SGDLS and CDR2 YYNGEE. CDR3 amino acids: CASSEGTGSREQYF. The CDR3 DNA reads TGTGCCAGCAGCGAAGGGACAGGGTCTCGGGAGCAGTACTTC. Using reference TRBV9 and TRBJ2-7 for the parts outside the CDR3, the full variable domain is DSGVTQTPKHLITATGQRVTLRCSPRSGDLSVYWYQQSLDQGLQFLIQYYNGEERAKGNILERFSAQQFPDLHSELNLSSLELGDSALYFCASSEGTGSREQYFGPGTRLTVT.

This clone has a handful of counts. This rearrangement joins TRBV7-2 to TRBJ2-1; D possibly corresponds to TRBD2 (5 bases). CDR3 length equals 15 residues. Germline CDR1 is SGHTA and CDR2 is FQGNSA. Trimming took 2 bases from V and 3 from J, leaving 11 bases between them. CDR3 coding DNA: TGTGCCAGCAGCTTAAGGGAGTCTGACTACAATGAGCAGTTCTTC. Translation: CASSLRESDYNEQFF.

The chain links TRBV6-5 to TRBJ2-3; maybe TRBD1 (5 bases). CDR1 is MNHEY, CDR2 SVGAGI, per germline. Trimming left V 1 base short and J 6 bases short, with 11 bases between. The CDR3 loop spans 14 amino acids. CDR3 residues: CASSYLGLSDTQYF. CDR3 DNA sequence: TGTGCCAGCAGTTACTTGGGGCTGTCTGATACGCAGTATTTT.

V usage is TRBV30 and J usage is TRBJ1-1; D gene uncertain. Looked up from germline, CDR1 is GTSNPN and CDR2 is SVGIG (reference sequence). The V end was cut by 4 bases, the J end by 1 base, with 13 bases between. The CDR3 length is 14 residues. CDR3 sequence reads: CAWTRRTENTEAFF. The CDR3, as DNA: TGTGCCTGGACCCGCCGCACAGAGAACACTGAAGCTTTCTTT.

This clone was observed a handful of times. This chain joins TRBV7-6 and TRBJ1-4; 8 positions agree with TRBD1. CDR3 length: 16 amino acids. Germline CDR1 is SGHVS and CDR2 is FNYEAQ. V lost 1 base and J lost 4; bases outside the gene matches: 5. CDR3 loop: CASSLDGDRLNEKLFF. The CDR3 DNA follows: TGTGCCAGCAGCTTAGATGGGGACAGGCTTAATGAAAAACTGTTTTTT.

As DNA, the CDR3 is TGTGCCAGTAGTAGCGGGGGGGGACCCTACGAGCAGTACTTC. Its protein product is CASSSGGGPYEQYF. The genes are TRBV18 and TRBJ2-7; TRBD2 agrees at 11 bases. The V segment lost 9 bases and the J segment 2 bases; nucleotides outside the gene matches: 6. The CDR3 runs to 14 residues. Germline values: CDR1 KGHSH, CDR2 LQKENI.

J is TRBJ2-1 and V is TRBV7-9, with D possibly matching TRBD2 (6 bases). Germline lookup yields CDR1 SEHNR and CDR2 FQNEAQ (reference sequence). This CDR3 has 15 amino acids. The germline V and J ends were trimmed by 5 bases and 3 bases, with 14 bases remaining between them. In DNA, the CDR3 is TGTGCCAGCAGCCGCGTGAGGGGAGGCTACAATGAGCAGTTCTTC. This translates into CASSRVRGGYNEQFF.

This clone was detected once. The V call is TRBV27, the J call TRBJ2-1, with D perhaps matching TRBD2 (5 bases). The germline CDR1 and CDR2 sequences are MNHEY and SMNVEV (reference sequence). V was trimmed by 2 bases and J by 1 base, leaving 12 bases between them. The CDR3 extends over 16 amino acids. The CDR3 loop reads CASSLAHRGSYNEQFF. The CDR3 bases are TGTGCCAGCAGTTTAGCCCACCGGGGTTCCTACAATGAGCAGTTCTTC.

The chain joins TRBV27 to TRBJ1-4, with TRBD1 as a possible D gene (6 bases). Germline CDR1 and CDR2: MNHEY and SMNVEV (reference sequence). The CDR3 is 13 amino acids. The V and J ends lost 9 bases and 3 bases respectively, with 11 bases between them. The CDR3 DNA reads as TGTGCCAGTAGGGGGTCGGCTAATGAAAAACTGTTTTTT. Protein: CASRGSANEKLFF.

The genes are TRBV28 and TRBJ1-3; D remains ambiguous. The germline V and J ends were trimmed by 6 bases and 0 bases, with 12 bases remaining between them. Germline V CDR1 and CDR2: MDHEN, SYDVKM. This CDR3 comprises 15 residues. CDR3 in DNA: TGTGCCAGCAGCCTAGTTGCCCCCTCTGGAAACACCATATATTTT. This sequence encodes CASSLVAPSGNTIYF.

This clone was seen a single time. CDR3 region: CASSGGLAGIQETQYF. CDR3 DNA: TGTGCCAGCAGCGGGGGCCTAGCGGGGATACAAGAGACCCAGTACTTC. This chain connects TRBV5-6 to TRBJ2-5, with 9 bases fitting TRBD2. The junction had 9 bases not matched to a gene; V was cut back by 4 bases and J by 2 bases. The germline gives CDR1 SGHDT, CDR2 YYEEEE. The CDR3 is 16 amino acids.

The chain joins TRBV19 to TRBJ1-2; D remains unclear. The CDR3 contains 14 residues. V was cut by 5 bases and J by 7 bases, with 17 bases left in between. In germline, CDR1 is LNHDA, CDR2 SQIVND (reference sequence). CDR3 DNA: TGTGCCAGTAGTTCGGCGGTATCTTTGAGTGGCTACACCTTC. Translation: CASSSAVSLSGYTF.

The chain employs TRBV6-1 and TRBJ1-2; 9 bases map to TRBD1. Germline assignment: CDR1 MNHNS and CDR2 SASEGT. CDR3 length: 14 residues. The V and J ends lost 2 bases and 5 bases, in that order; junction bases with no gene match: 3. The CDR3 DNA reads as TGTGCCAGCAGTGAAATTGGGACAGGGTATGGCTACACCTTC. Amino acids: CASSEIGTGYGYTF.

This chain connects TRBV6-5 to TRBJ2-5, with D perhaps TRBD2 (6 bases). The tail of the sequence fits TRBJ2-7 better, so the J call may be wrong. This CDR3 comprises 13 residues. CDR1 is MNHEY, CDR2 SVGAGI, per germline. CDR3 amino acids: CASGAGRRHEQYF. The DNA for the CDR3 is TGTGCCAGCGGCGCGGGGAGGAGGCACGAGCAGTACTTC.

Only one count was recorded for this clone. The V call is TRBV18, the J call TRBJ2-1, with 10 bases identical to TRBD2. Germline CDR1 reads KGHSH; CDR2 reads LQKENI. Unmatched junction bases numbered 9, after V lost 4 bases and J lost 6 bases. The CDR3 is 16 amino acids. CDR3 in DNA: TGTGCCAGCTCACTATCACCGGGACTAGCGTTCAATGAGCAGTTCTTC. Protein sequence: CASSLSPGLAFNEQFF.

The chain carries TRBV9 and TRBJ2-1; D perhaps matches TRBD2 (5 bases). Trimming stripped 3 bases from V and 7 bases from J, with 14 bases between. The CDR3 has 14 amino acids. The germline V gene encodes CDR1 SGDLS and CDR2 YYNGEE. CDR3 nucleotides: TGTGCCAGCAGCGCCCAGAGGGCCATAAATGAGCAGTTCTTC. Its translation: CASSAQRAINEQFF.

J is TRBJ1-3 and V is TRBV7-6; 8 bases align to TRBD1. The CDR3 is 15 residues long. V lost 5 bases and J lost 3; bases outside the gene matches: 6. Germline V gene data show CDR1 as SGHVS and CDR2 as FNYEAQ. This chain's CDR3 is CASSLDRASGNTIYF. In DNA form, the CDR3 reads TGTGCCAGCAGCCTGGACAGGGCGAGTGGAAACACCATATATTTT.

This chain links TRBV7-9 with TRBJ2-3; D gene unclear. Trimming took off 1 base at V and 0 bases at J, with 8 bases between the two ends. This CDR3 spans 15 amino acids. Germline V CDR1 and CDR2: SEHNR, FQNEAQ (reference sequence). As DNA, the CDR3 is TGTGCCAGCAGCTTAGGACAAACTAGCACAGATACGCAGTATTTT. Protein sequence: CASSLGQTSTDTQYF. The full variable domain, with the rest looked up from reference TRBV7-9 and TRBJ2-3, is DTGVSQNPRHKITKRGQNVTFRCDPISEHNRLYWYRQTLGQGPEFLTYFQNEAQLEKSRLLSDRFSAERPKGSFSTLEIQRTEQGDSAMYLCASSLGQTSTDTQYFGPGTRLTVL.

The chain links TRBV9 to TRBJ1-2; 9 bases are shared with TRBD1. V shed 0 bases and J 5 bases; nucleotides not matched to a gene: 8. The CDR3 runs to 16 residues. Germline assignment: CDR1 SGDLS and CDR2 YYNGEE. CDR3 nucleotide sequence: TGTGCCAGCAGCGTAGGAAAACAGGGGGCTCTTTATGGCTACACCTTC. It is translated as CASSVGKQGALYGYTF.

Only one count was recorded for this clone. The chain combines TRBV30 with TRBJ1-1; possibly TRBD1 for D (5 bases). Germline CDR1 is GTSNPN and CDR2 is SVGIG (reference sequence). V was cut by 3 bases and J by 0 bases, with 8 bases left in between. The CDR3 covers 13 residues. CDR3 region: CAWSQGMNTEAFF. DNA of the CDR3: TGTGCCTGGAGCCAGGGAATGAACACTGAAGCTTTCTTT.

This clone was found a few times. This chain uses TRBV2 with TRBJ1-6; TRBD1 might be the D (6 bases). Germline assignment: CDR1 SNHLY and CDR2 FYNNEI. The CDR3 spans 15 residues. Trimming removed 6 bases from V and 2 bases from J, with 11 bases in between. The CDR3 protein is CASSVGGPYNSPLHF. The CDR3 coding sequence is TGTGCCAGCAGCGTCGGGGGGCCCTATAATTCACCCCTCCACTTT.

The CDR3 coding sequence is TGTGCCAGCAGTGAGGAGACAGGGGCTCAGCCCCAGCATTTT. Encoded protein: CASSEETGAQPQHF. V gene TRBV2 combines with J gene TRBJ1-5; TRBD1 agrees at 8 bases. The V segment lost 3 bases and the J segment 6 bases; nucleotides outside the gene matches: 4. The V gene's germline CDR1 is SNHLY and CDR2 FYNNEI. The CDR3 has 14 residues.

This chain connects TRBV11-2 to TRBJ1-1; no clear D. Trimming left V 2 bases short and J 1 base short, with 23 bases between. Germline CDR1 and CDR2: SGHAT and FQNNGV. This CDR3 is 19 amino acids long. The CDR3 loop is CASSLIVYLGGSRNTEAFF. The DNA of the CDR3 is TGTGCCAGCAGCTTAATCGTATATTTGGGAGGGTCCCGGAACACTGAAGCTTTCTTT.

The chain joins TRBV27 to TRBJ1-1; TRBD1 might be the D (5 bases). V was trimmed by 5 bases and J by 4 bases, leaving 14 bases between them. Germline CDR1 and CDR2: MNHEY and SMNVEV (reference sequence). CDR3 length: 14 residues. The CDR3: CASSPGRATTEAFF. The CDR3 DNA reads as TGTGCCAGCAGTCCCGGCAGGGCGACCACTGAAGCTTTCTTT.

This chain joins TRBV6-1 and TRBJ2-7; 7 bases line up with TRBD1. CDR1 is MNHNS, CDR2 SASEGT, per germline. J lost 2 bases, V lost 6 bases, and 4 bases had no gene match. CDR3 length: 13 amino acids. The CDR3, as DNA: TGTGCCAGCAGCCTTAGGGGGCCCTACGAGCAGTACTTC. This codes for CASSLRGPYEQYF.

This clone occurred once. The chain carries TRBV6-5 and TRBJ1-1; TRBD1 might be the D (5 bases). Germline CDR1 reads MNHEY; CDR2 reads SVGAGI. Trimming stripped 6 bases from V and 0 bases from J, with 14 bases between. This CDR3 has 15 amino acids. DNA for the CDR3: TGTGCCAGCAGCCCCCAAGGGGTCATGAACACTGAAGCTTTCTTT. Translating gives CASSPQGVMNTEAFF.

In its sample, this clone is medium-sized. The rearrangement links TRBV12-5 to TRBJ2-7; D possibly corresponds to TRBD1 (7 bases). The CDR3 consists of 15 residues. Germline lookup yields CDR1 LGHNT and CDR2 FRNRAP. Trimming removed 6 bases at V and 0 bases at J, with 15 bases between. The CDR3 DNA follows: TGTGCTAGTGGACCGGGGGACAGCCGCTCCTACGAGCAGTACTTC. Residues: CASGPGDSRSYEQYF.